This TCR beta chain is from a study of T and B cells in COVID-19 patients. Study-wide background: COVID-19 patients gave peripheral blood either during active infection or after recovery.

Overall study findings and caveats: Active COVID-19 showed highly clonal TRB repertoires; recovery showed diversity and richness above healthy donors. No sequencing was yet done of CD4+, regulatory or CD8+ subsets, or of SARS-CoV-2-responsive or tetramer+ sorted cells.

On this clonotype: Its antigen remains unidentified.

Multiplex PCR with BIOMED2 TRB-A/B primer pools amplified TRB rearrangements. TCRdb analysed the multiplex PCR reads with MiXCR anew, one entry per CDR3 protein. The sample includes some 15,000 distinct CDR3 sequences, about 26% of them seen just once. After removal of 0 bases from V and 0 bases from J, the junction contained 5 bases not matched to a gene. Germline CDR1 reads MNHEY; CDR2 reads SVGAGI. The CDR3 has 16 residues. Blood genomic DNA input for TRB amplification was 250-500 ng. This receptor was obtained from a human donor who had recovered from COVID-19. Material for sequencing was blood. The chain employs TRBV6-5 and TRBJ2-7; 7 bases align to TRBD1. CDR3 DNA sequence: TGTGCCAGCAGTTACTCGAGGGACAGCTTCTCCTACGAGCAGTACTTC. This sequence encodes CASSYSRDSFSYEQYF.